This TCR beta chain was observed in a study of blood T cells in healthy people across ages. A second roughly 6 to 11 cycle PCR used barcoded and J-beta primers. TCRdb re-called the 5' RACE reads with MiXCR, one entry per CDR3 protein. The table lists about 1.5 million distinct CDR3 sequences, around two fifths of them singletons. Germline assignment: CDR1 SGHRS and CDR2 YFSETQ. Trimming shortened V by 0 bases and J by 7 bases, and 14 bases separated the two germline ends. This CDR3 comprises 16 residues. The sample holds a few counts of this clonotype. This clonotype was obtained from a woman aged 18 to 35 in good health. V gene TRBV5-1 combines with J gene TRBJ1-6; D possibly corresponds to TRBD1 (5 bases). Material for sequencing was blood. In DNA form, the CDR3 reads TGCGCCAGCAGCTTGGACGGTCGGCAGGGAAATTCACCCCTCCACTTT. Residues: CASSLDGRQGNSPLHF.